The clone carrying this TCR beta chain was counted a few times. This CDR3 contains 14 residues. The J segment lost 4 bases and the V segment lost 6 bases, leaving 4 bases of the junction unmatched. Germline V gene data show CDR1 as SGHTA and CDR2 as FQGNSA. The data belong to a study of blood T cell repertoires in COVID-19. Generated by immunoSEQ multiplex PCR, the TCRdb table keeps only in-frame clones and is missing some. This sample has a few hundred thousand clones, with approximately 90% found just once. The chain links TRBV7-2 to TRBJ2-1, with 9 bases aligning to TRBD2. Sequenced sample: PBMCs or T cells enriched from blood (not recorded which). The origin of this receptor is a woman between 18 and 29 years old who had recovered from COVID-19. The CDR3 loop is CASSPSGTYNEQFF. CDR3 sequence (DNA): TGTGCCAGCAGTCCTAGCGGGACTTACAATGAGCAGTTCTTC.